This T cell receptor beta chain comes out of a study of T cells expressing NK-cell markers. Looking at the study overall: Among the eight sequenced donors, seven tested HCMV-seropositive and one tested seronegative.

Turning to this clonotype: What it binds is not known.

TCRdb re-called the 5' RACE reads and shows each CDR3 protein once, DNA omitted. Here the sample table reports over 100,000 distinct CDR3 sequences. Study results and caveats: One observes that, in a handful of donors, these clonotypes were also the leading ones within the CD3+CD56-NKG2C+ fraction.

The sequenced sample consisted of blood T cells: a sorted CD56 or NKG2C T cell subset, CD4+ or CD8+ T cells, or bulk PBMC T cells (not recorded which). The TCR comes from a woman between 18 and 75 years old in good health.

The chain's CDR3 is CASSQGLGRGAFF. The chain carries TRBV4-3 and TRBJ1-1. CDR1 is LGHNA, CDR2 YSLEER, per germline. The CDR3 spans 13 residues.